A single count supports the clone carrying this T cell receptor (beta chain). This CDR3 region has 13 residues. Between the trimmed V and J ends, which lost 3 bases and 8 bases, there was a span of 13 bases. In germline, CDR1 is SNHLY, CDR2 FYNNEI. Using immunoSEQ multiplex PCR, the repertoire was profiled, and TCRdb retains in-frame clones only, with some absent. The sample records fewer than 350,000 clones, around 90% being singletons. The data are from a study of blood T cell repertoires in COVID-19. Donors in Cohort 3 counted as recovered after two negative PCRs, clearance, or symptom resolution. This chain joins TRBV2 and TRBJ1-2, with D perhaps TRBD1 (5 bases). The sequenced sample was PBMCs or T cells enriched from blood (not recorded which). The sequence was obtained from a woman aged 40 to 49 who had recovered from COVID-19. The CDR3 spells CASSDVRAGGYTF. CDR3 nucleotide sequence: TGTGCCAGCAGTGACGTCAGGGCTGGGGGCTACACCTTC.